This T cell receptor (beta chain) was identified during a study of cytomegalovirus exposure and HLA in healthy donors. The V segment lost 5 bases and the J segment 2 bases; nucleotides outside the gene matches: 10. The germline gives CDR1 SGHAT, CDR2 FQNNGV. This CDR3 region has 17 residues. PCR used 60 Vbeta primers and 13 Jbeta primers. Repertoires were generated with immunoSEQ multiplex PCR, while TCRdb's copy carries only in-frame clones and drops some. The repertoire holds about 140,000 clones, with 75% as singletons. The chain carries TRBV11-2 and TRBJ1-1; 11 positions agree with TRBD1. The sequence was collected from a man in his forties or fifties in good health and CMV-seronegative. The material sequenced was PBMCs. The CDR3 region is CASSAPGQGALNTEAFF. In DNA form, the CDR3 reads TGTGCCAGCAGCGCCCCCGGACAGGGGGCCTTAAACACTGAAGCTTTCTTT.